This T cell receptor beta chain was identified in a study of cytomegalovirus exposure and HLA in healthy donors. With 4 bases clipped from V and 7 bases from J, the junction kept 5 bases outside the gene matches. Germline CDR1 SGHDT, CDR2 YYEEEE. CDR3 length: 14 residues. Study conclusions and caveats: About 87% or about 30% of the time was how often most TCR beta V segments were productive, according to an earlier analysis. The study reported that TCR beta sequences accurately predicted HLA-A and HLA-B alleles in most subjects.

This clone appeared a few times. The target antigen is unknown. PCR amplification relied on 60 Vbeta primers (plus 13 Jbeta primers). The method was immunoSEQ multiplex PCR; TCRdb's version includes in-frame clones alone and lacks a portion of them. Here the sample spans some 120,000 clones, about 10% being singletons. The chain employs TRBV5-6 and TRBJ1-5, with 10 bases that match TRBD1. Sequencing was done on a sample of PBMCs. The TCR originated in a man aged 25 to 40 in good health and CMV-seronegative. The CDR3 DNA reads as TGTGCCAGCAGCGGGACAGGGGACGGGCAGCCCCAGCATTTT. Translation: CASSGTGDGQPQHF. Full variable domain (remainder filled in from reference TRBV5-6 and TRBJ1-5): DAGVTQSPTHLIKTRGQQVTLRCSPKSGHDTVSWYQQALGQGPQFIFQYYEEEERQRGNFPDRFSGHQFPNYSSELNVNALLLGDSALYLCASSGTGDGQPQHFGDGTRLSIL.